Listed below are T cell receptor beta chains from one sample, sequenced in a study of shared clonotypes between healthy human individuals. Profiling relied on immunoSEQ multiplex PCR, and the TCRdb table lists in-frame clones only, not all of them. This sample has roughly 2.5 million clones, with roughly nine tenths found just once. The sequenced material came from naive CD4+ T cells sorted from blood. These receptors were obtained from a man aged 18 to 29 in good health. Each CDR3 is given with its conserved first and last residue. Fields, in order: D gene, J gene, V gene, clone size, CDR3 protein, CDR3 DNA. D genes are given only for firm matches. The size of a clone is reported for some rows only, either as once, few or many, or as a class for expanded clones.

>TRBD1|TRBJ2-6|TRBV4-1|once
CASSQGQGVALSGANVLTF
TGCGCCAGCAGCCAAGGACAGGGGGTTGCACTCTCTGGGGCCAACGTCCTGACTTTC
>.|TRBJ2-5|TRBV10-2|.
CASSALRQETQYF
TGCGCCAGCAGTGCGCTCAGACAAGAGACCCAGTACTTC
>.|TRBJ1-5|TRBV7-6|.
CASSVLEGNQPQHF
TGTGCCAGCAGCGTACTGGAGGGCAATCAGCCCCAGCATTTT
>.|TRBJ2-4|TRBV15|.
CATSLENIQYF
TGTGCCACCAGTTTAGAAAACATTCAGTACTTC
>TRBD1|TRBJ1-2|TRBV5-1|.
CASSEGGTAANYGYTF
TGCGCCAGCAGCGAGGGGGGGACAGCAGCTAACTATGGCTACACCTTC
>.|TRBJ2-3|TRBV5-4|.
CASMVPQVSGERRTDTQYF
TGTGCCAGCATGGTCCCGCAGGTATCAGGGGAGAGACGCACAGATACGCAGTATTTT
>TRBD1|TRBJ1-3|TRBV15|.
CATSRRTGGVGNTIYF
TGTGCCACCAGCAGGAGGACAGGGGGCGTTGGAAACACCATATATTTT
>TRBD1|TRBJ1-4|TRBV9|.
CASSVGTGTNGEKLFF
TGTGCCAGCAGCGTAGGGACAGGAACGAATGGTGAAAAACTGTTTTTT
>TRBD1|TRBJ1-1|TRBV6-5|.
CASSYAPGTVNTEAFF
TGTGCCAGCAGTTACGCCCCCGGGACAGTGAACACTGAAGCTTTCTTT
>.|TRBJ1-2|TRBV9|.
CASSVAALNNYGYTF
TGTGCCAGCAGCGTAGCTGCCTTAAATAACTATGGCTACACCTTC
>.|TRBJ2-4|TRBV10-1|.
CASSDSQGKGYIQYF
TGCGCCAGCAGTGATTCCCAGGGAAAGGGTTACATTCAGTACTTC
>TRBD2|TRBJ2-7|TRBV6-1|.
CASSEGRGLAGSYEQYF
TGTGCCAGCAGTGAAGGGCGCGGACTAGCGGGATCCTACGAGCAGTACTTC
>TRBD2|TRBJ2-3|TRBV18|.
CASSPQSGGADTQYF
TGTGCCAGCTCACCACAAAGCGGGGGGGCAGATACGCAGTATTTT
>TRBD2|TRBJ2-3|TRBV9|.
CASSVVLAGGRDTQYF
TGTGCCAGCAGCGTAGTTTTAGCGGGAGGTCGCGATACGCAGTATTTT
>.|TRBJ2-3|TRBV7-9|.
CASSLGGTDTQYF
TGTGCCAGCAGCCTCGGGGGCACAGATACGCAGTATTTT
>TRBD1|TRBJ2-5|TRBV6-5|.
CASSSTSGTGFFAQYF
TGTGCCAGCAGTTCCACTTCCGGGACAGGGTTTTTCGCCCAGTACTTC
>.|TRBJ2-3|TRBV10-3|.
CAISENTDTQYF
TGTGCCATCAGCGAAAATACAGATACGCAGTATTTT
>TRBD2|TRBJ2-1|TRBV2|.
CASLIAGGPVGEQFF
TGTGCCAGCCTTATAGCGGGAGGGCCGGTCGGTGAGCAGTTCTTC
>.|TRBJ1-3|TRBV10-3|.
CASAGAGNTIYF
TGTGCCTCGGCAGGTGCCGGAAACACCATATATTTT
>.|TRBJ1-1|TRBV7-9|once
CASSRYPGAETEAFF
TGTGCCAGCAGCCGGTACCCGGGGGCCGAGACTGAAGCTTTCTTT
>TRBD1|TRBJ2-2|TRBV30|.
CAWSSQGAGELFF
TGTGCCTGGAGCTCCCAGGGGGCCGGGGAGCTGTTTTTT
>.|TRBJ2-7|TRBV2|.
CASSDVQVFPVNF
TGTGCCAGCAGTGATGTACAGGTTTTCCCCGTTAACTTC
>.|TRBJ2-7|TRBV5-4|.
CASSLFWAGSSYEQYF
TGTGCCAGCAGCTTGTTTTGGGCCGGATCCTCCTACGAGCAGTACTTC
>.|TRBJ2-7|TRBV27|few
CASSPNGPGYEQYF
TGTGCCAGCAGTCCTAATGGGCCCGGTTACGAGCAGTACTTC
>.|TRBJ2-7|TRBV18|.
CASSPIRSYEQYF
TGTGCCAGCTCACCAATTCGGTCCTACGAGCAGTACTTC
>TRBD1|TRBJ2-7|TRBV6-6|once
CASGLQQGAVEQYF
TGTGCCAGCGGGTTACAGCAGGGGGCAGTCGAGCAGTACTTC